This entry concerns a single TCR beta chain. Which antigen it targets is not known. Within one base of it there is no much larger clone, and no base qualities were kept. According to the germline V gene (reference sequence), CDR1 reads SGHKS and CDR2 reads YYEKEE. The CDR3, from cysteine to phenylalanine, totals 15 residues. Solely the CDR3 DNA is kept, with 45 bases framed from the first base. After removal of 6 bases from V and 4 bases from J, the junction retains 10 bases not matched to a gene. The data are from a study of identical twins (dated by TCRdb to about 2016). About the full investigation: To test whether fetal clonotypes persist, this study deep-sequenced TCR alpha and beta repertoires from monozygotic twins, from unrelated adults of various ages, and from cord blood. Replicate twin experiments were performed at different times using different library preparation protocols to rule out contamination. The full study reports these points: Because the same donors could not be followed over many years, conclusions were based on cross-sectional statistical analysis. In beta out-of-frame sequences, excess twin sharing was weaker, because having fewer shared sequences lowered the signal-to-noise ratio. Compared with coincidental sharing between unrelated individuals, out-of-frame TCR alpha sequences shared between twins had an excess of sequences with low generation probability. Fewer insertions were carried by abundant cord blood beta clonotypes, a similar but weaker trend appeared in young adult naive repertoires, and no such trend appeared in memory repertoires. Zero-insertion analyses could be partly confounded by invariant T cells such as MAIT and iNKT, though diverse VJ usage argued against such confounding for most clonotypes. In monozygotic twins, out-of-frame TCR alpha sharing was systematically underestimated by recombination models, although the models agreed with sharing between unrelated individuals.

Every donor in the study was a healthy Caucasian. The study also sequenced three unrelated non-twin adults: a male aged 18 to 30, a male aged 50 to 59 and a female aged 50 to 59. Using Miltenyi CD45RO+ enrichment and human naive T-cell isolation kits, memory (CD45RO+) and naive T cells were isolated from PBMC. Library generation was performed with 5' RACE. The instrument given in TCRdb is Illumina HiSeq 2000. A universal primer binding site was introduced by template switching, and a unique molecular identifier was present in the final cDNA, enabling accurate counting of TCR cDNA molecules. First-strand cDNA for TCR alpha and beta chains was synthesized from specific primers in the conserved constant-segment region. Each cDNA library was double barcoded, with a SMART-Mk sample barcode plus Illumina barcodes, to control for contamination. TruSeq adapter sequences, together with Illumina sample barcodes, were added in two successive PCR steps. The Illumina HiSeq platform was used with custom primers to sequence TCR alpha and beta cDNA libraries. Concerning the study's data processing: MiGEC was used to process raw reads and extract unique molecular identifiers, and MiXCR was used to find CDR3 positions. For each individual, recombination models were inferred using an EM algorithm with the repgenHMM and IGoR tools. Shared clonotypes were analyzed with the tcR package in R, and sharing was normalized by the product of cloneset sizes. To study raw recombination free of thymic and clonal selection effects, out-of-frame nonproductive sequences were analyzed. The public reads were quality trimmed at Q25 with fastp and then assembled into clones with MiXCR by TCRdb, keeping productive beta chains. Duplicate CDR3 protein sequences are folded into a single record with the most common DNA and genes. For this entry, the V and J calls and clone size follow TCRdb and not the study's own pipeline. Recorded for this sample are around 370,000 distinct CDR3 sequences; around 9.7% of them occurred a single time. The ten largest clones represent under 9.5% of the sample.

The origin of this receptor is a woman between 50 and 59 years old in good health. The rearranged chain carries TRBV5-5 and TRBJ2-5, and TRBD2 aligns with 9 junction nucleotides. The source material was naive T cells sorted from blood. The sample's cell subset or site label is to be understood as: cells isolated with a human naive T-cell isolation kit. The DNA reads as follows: TGTGCCAGCATCAACTTGGGGACTAGCCGAGAGACCCAGTACTTC. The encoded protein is CASINLGTSRETQYF.